This T cell receptor beta chain was recorded in a study of T cells in Graves' hyperthyroidism and ophthalmopathy. Study-wide results and limits: Ophthalmopathy was model-predicted a median roughly 6.5 months pre-onset. Most clonotypes expanded in the thyroid (above 0.001) were also present in blood.

Concerning this clonotype: Antigen specificity is unknown.

Clinical symptoms, serum thyroxine, TRAb, thyroid ultrasound and orbital computed tomography established diagnosis. A sample of blood taken at first hyperthyroidism diagnosis preceded any ophthalmopathy symptoms. The CDR3 regions of TCR beta were amplified from RNA transcripts. The HTBI primer set drove a first-round RT-PCR of the TCR CDR3. TCRdb ran MiXCR on the multiplex PCR reads and lists one entry per CDR3 protein. This sample has 730,000 or so distinct CDR3 sequences, with approximately 18% found just once. V was clipped by 7 bases and J by 2 bases, with 14 bases between them. Germline CDR1 and CDR2: MNHEY and SVGEGT. The CDR3 contains 14 residues.

Source material: blood. This chain joins TRBV6-2 or TRBV6-3 and TRBJ1-2, with a possible D match to TRBD1 (6 bases). The sequence came from a woman aged 45-59 years with Graves' hyperthyroidism that later progressed to Graves' ophthalmopathy. CDR3 in DNA: TGTGCCAGCATCAAAGAGGGGGTAAACTATGGCTACACCTTC. Translating gives CASIKEGVNYGYTF.